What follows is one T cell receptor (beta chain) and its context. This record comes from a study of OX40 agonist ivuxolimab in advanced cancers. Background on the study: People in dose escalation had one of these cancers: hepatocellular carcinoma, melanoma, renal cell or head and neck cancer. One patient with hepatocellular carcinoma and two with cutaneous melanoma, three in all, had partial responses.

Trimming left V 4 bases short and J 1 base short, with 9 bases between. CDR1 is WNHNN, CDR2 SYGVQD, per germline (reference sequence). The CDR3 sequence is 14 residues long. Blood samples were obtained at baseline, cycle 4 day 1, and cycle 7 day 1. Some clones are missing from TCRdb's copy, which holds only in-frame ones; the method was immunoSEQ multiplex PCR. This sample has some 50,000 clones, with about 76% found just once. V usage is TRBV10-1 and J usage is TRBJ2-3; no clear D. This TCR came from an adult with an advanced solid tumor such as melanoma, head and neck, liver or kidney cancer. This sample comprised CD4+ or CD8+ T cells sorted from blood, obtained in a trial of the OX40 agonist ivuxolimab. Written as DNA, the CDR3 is TGCGCCAGCAGTGGGGAAACGGGCACAGATACGCAGTATTTT. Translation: CASSGETGTDTQYF.